Below, one T cell receptor beta chain is given with its context. Its antigen is not yet known. Per-base quality was not reported, and no clone a single base away is much larger than it. The data were taken from a study of early T cells in non-severe SARS-CoV-2 infection (TCRdb year 2021). Looking at the study overall: TCR sequencing used bulk RNA from unsorted whole blood, so alpha and beta chains could not be paired.

Library preparation was by 5' RACE. The instrument was a NextSeq 500. In the TCR library protocol, unique molecular identifiers were attached to individual cDNA molecules to correct for PCR bias and sequencing error. Sequencing covered both TCR alpha and beta chains, and within each sample the abundances of alpha and beta sequences were tightly co-correlated. The authors' analysis ran thus. Decombinator V4 was used to annotate the V gene, J gene and CDR3 of the TCR sequences. TCRs were defined as expanded if a significant change between any two time points was detected under a Poisson model with p below 0.0001. Abundances of TCRs were expressed as counts per million after normalisation to the total number of TCRs sequenced in each sample. VDJdb, accessed on 1 November 2021, was searched for TCRs annotated for CMV, EBV and SARS-CoV-2, and TCRs annotated for more than one antigen were excluded. TCRdb reworked the public reads: Q25 trimming with fastp, MiXCR clone assembly, productive beta chains retained. CDR3 protein sequences are deduplicated, and each keeps its most common genes and DNA. What appears here as the V and J calls and clone size reflects TCRdb's work, not the paper's. Here the sample has some 60,000 distinct CDR3 sequences; approximately 8% occur a single time. Jointly, the top ten make up roughly 3.5% of the sample.

Beyond this particular receptor, the publication reports: VDJdb matching was skewed toward anti-spike CD8 responses, so virus-specific expansions were likely underestimated and private and CD4 specificities were missed.

The study was a case-control design nested within a healthcare worker cohort in London, UK, with weekly nasopharyngeal swab PCR tests and blood sampling. Healthcare workers were enrolled in the week of the UK lockdown, from 23 to 31 March 2020, and were followed every week for up to roughly 15 weeks. The sample comprised whole blood. The TCR was taken from an adult who was a healthcare worker with PCR-confirmed SARS-CoV-2 infection or an uninfected control (not recorded which).

The CDR3 is CASSPPESISEAFF. The nucleotides are TGTGCCAGCTCACCACCGGAAAGCATCTCCGAAGCTTTCTTT. The V and J segments used are TRBV18 and TRBJ1-1, with the D gene not confidently named. Inclusive of the bounding cysteine and phenylalanine, the CDR3 is 14 residues long. Solely the CDR3 DNA is kept, with 42 bases framed from the first base. V sheds 0 bases and J sheds 8 bases, leaving 13 bases between their ends. The germline V gene specifies KGHSH as CDR1 and LQKENI as CDR2.